This TCR beta chain was identified during a study of T cell repertoires in cytomegalovirus infection. Across the whole study: From public TCR beta signatures came an indication of both CMV infection and matching HLA type.

At least ten counts were recorded for this clonotype. The antigen remains undetermined. V was clipped by 4 bases and J by 1 base, with 11 bases between them. The CDR3 consists of 14 residues. Germline V gene data show CDR1 as SGHNT and CDR2 as YYREEE (reference sequence). Study results and limitations: Based on cumulative public TCR beta family frequency, carriers of CMV plus the relevant HLA were identified. Clonotypes of TCR beta that were HLA-C-restricted and CMV-specific dominated the ex vivo response.

MiXCR, applied by TCRdb to the reads, yields one record per CDR3 protein. The table includes some 130,000 distinct CDR3 sequences, 7.5% to 9% detected once. What was sequenced was PBMCs. The receptor was isolated from a human donor in good health (CMV status not recorded). Some clones in this sample may be carry-over from other donors' samples. The chain uses TRBV5-4 and TRBJ1-2, with a tentative D call TRBD1 (6 bases). The CDR3 here is CASSTDSYNYGYTF. The CDR3 nucleotides are TGTGCCAGCAGCACGGACAGTTATAACTATGGCTACACCTTC.